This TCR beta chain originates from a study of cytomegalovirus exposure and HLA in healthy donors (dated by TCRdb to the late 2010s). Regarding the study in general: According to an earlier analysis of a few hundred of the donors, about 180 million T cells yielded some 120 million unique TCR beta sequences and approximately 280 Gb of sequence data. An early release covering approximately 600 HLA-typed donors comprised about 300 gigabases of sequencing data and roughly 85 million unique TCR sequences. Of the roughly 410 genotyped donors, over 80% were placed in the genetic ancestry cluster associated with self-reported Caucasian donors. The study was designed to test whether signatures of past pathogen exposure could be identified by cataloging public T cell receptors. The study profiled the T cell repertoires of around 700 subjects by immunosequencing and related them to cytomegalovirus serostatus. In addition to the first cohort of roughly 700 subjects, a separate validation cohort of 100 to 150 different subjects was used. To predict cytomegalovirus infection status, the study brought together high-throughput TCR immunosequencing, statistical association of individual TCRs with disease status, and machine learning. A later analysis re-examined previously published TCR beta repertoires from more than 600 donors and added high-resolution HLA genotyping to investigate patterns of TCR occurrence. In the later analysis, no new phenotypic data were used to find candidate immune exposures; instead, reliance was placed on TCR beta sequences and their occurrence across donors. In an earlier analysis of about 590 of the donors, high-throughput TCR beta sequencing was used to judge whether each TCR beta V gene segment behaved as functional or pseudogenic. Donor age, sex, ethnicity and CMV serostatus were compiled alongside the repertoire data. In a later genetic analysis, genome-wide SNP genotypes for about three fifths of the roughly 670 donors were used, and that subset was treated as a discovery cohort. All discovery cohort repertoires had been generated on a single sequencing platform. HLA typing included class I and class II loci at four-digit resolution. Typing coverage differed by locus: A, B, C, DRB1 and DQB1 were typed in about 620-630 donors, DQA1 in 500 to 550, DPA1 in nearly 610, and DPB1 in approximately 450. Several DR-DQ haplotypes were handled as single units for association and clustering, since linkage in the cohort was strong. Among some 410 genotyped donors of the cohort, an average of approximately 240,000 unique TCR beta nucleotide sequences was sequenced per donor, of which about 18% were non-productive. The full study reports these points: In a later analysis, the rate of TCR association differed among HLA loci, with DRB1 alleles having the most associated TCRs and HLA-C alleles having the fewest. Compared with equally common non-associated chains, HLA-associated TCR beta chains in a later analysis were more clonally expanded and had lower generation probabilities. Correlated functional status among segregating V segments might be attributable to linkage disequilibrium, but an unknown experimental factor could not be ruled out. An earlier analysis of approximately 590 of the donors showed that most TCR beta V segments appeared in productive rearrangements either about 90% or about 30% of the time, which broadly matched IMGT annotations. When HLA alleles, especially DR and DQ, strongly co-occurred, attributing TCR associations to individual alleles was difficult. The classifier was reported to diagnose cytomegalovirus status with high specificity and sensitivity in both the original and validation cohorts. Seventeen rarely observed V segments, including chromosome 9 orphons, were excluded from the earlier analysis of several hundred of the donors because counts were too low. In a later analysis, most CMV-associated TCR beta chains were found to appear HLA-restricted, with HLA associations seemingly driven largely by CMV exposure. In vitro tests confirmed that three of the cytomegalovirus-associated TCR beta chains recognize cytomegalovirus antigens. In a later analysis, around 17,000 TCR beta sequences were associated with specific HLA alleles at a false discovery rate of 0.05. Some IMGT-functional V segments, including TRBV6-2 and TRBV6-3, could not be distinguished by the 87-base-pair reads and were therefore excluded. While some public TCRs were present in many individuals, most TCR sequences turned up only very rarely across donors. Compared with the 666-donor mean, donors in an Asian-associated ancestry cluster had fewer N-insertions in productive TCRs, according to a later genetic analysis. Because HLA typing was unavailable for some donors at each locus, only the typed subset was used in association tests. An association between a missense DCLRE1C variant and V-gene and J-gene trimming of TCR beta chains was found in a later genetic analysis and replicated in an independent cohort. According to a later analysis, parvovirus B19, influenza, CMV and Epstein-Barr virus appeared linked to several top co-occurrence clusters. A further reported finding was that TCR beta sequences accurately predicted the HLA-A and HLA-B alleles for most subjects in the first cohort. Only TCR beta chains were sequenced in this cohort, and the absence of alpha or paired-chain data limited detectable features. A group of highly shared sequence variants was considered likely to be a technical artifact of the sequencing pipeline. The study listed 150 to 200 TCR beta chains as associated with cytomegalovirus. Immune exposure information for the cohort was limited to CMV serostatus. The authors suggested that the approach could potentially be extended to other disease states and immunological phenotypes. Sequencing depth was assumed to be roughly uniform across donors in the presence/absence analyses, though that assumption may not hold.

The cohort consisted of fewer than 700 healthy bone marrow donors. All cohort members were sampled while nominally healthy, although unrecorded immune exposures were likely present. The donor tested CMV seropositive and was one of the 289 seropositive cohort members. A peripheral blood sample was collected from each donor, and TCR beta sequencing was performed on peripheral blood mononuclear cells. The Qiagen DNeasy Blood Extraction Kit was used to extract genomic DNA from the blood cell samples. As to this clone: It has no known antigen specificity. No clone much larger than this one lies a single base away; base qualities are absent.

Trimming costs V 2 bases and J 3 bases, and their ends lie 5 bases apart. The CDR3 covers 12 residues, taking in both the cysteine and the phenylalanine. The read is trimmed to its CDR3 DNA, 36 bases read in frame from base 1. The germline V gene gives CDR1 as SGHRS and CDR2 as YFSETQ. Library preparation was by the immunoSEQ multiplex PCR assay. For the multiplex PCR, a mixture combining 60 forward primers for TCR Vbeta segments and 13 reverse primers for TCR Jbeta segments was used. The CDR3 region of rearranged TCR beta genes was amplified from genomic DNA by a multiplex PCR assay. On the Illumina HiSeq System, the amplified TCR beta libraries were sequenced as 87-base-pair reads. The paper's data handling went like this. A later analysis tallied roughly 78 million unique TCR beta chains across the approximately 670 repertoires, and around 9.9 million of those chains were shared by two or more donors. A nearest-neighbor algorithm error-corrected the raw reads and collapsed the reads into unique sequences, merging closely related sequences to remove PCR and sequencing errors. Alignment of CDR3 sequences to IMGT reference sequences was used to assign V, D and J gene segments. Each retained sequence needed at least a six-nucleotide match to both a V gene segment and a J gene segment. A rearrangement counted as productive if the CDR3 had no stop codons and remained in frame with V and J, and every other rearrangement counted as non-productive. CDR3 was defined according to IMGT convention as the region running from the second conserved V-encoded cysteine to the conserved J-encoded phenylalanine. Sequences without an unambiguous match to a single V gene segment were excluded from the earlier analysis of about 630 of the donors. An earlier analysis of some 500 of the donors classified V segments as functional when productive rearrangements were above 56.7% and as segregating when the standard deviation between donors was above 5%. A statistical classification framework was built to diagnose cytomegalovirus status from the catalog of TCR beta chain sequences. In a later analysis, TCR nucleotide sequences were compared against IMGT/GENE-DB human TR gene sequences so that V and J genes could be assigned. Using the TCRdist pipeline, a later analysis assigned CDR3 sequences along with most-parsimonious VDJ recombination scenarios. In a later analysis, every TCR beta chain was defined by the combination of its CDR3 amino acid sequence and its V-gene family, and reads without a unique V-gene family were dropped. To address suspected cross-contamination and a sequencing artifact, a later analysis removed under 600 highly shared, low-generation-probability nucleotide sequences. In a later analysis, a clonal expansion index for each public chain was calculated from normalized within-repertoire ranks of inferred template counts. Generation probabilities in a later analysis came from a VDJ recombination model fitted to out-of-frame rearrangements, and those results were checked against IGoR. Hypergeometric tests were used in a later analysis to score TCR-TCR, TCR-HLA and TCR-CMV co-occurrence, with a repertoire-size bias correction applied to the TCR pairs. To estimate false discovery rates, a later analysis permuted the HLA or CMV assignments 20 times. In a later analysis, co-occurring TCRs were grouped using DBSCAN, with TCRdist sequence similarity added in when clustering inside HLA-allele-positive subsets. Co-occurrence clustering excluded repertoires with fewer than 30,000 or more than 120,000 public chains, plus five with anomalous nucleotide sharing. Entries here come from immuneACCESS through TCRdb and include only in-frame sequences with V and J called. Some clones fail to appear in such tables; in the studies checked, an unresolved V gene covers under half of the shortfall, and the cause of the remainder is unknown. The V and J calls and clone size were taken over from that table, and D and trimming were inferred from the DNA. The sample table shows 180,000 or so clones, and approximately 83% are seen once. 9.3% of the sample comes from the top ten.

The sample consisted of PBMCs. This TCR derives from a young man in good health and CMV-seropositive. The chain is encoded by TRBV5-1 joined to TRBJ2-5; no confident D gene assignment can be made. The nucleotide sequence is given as TGCGCCAGCAGCTTCGCGGAAGAGACCCAGTACTTC. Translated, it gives CASSFAEETQYF.